This T cell receptor beta chain was sequenced in a study of early T cells in non-severe SARS-CoV-2 infection. Study results and limitations: Sequences matched to VDJdb favored anti-spike CD8 responses, while private and CD4 specificities were missed.

This clonotype was found many times. Its target is not known. The CDR3 extends over 14 amino acids. The germline V and J ends were trimmed by 5 bases and 4 bases, with 13 bases remaining between them. Germline CDR1 is SGDLS and CDR2 is YYNGEE. Tagging with unique molecular identifiers was applied to individual cDNA molecules. TCRdb redid the calling of the 5' RACE reads with MiXCR, one entry per CDR3 protein. The sample carries 40,000 or so distinct CDR3 sequences, more than 5% recorded once. The receptor was isolated from an adult who was a healthcare worker with PCR-confirmed SARS-CoV-2 infection or an uninfected control (not recorded which). The chain recombines TRBV9 with TRBJ1-5, with D possibly being TRBD1 (6 bases). Material: whole blood. DNA of the CDR3: TGTGCCAGCAGTAGGGGGAGGGAGAATCAGCCCCAGCATTTT. Residues: CASSRGRENQPQHF.